The 10 T cell receptor beta chains below all came from one sample that was sequenced in a study of blood T cell repertoires in COVID-19. Some clones are missing from TCRdb's copy, which holds only in-frame ones; the method was immunoSEQ multiplex PCR. The repertoire has 140,000 to 150,000 clones, more than 65% of them found once; the top ten carry roughly 10%. Sequenced sample: peripheral blood. These receptors were taken from a man between 60 and 70 years old with active or convalescent COVID-19.

The chain uses TRBV24-1 and TRBJ2-5; 7 positions agree with TRBD2. V shed 2 bases, J shed 4 bases, and the junction held 3 bases outside the gene matches. The CDR3 consists of 14 residues. Germline V gives CDR1 KGHDR, CDR2 SFDVKD. Here the CDR3 DNA reads TGTGCCACCAGTGATTGGGGCGGGGGAGAGACCCAGTACTTC. It yields the protein CATSDWGGGETQYF.

This clone was seen a handful of times. The chain has TRBV6-2 or TRBV6-3 and TRBJ1-6; possibly TRBD1 for D (5 bases). Germline V gene lookup returns CDR1 MNHEY and CDR2 SVGEGT. The CDR3 has 19 residues. Trimming took 0 bases from V and 0 from J, leaving 15 bases between them. The CDR3 DNA is TGTGCCAGCAGTTACTCGCCGACAGTCATGAGCTCCTATAATTCACCCCTCCACTTT. Its protein is CASSYSPTVMSSYNSPLHF.

The chain links TRBV9 to TRBJ2-5, with D maybe TRBD1 (6 bases). Between the trimmed V and J ends, which lost 0 bases and 7 bases, there was a span of 16 bases. This CDR3 contains 15 residues. The germline CDR1 and CDR2 sequences are SGDLS and YYNGEE. In nucleotides, the CDR3 is TGTGCCAGCAGCGTAGATCCAGGGGCATTTGGGACCCAGTACTTC. Encoded protein: CASSVDPGAFGTQYF. The full variable domain, rest sourced from reference TRBV9 and TRBJ2-5, is DSGVTQTPKHLITATGQRVTLRCSPRSGDLSVYWYQQSLDQGLQFLIQYYNGEERAKGNILERFSAQQFPDLHSELNLSSLELGDSALYFCASSVDPGAFGTQYFGPGTRLLVL.

The CDR3, as DNA: TGTGCCACCAGTGACCCCCGGGACAGATCCTACGAGCAGTACGTC. It encodes CATSDPRDRSYEQYV. The V and J genes are TRBV24-1 and TRBJ2-7; 7 bases line up with TRBD1. In germline, CDR1 is KGHDR, CDR2 SFDVKD. The V gene end was trimmed by 4 bases and the J gene end by 1 base; junction bases not matched to a gene: 6. This CDR3 is built from 15 residues.

This clone occurred once. The gene calls are TRBV24-1 and TRBJ2-1, with a tentative D call TRBD1 (6 bases). The germline V and J ends were trimmed by 5 bases and 6 bases, with 13 bases remaining between them. Germline V gives CDR1 KGHDR, CDR2 SFDVKD. The CDR3 is 14 residues long. The CDR3 sequence is CATSAPGHSNEQFF. CDR3 coding DNA: TGTGCCACCAGTGCCCCGGGACACTCCAATGAGCAGTTCTTC.

The genes are TRBV24-1 and TRBJ2-2; D not certain. There are 12 residues in the CDR3. Trimming left V 9 bases short and J 4 bases short, with 8 bases between. Germline loops: CDR1 KGHDR, CDR2 SFDVKD. The CDR3 DNA reads as TGTGCCACCGCTAGGATCACCGGGGAGCTGTTTTTT. Amino acids: CATARITGELFF.

The V gene is TRBV5-1, the J gene TRBJ2-7; 9 nucleotides agree with TRBD1. Germline CDR1 is SGHRS and CDR2 is YFSETQ. V dropped 3 bases and J dropped 3; count of bases not matched to a gene: 7. The CDR3 runs to 15 residues. The CDR3 reads CASSSPGQGHYEQYF. The CDR3 DNA sequence: TGCGCCAGCAGCTCTCCGGGACAGGGACACTACGAGCAGTACTTC.

J is TRBJ1-1 and V is TRBV6-2 or TRBV6-3; D uncertain. CDR1 and CDR2 from the germline V gene are MNHEY and SVGEGT. The length of the CDR3 is 16 residues. Trimming removed 5 bases at V and 2 bases at J, with 18 bases between. In DNA form, the CDR3 reads TGTGCCAGCAGTCGCACGCCGGCCGCGGGTAACACTGAAGCTTTCTTT. As protein: CASSRTPAAGNTEAFF.

The chain uses TRBV4-3 and TRBJ2-1, with a tentative D call TRBD2 (6 bases). V shed 0 bases and J shed 4 bases, with 13 bases lying between them. This CDR3 comprises 16 residues. Germline V gene lookup returns CDR1 LGHNA and CDR2 YSLEER. The CDR3 DNA is TGCGCCAGCAGCCAAGATTTGGGGACTGTATACAATGAGCAGTTCTTC. The encoded protein is CASSQDLGTVYNEQFF.

As regards this clone: Other DNA sequences in the same sample also yield this CDR3. This chain connects TRBV4-3 to TRBJ1-4, with D possibly being TRBD1 (6 bases). This CDR3 has 17 amino acids. V dropped 0 bases and J dropped 0 bases, with 11 bases sitting between them. Germline CDR1 is LGHNA and CDR2 is YSLEER. CDR3 loop: CASSQDGRGSTNEKLFF. The CDR3 bases are TGCGCCAGCAGCCAAGATGGCAGGGGTTCAACTAATGAAAAACTGTTTTTT.